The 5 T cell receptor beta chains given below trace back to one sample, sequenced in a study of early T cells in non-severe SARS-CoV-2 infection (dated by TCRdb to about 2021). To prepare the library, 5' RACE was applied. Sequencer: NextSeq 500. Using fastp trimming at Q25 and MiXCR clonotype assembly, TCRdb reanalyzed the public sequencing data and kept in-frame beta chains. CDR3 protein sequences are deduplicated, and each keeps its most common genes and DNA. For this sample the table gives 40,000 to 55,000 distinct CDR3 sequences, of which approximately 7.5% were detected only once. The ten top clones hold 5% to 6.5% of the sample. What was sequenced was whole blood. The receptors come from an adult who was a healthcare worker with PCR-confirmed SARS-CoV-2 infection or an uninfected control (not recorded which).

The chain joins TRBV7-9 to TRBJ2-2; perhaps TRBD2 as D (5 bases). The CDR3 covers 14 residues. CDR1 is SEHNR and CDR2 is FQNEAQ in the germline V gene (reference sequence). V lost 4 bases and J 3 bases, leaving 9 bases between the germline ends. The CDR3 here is CASSSGLHTGELFF. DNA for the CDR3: TGTGCCAGCAGCTCCGGACTGCACACCGGGGAGCTGTTTTTT.

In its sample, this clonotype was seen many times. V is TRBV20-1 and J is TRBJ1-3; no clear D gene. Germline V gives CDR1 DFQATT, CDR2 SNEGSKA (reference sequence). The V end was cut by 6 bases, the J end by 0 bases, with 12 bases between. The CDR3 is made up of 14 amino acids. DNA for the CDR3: TGCAGTGCGCGACGGGTCGGCTCTGGAAACACCATATATTTT. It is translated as CSARRVGSGNTIYF.

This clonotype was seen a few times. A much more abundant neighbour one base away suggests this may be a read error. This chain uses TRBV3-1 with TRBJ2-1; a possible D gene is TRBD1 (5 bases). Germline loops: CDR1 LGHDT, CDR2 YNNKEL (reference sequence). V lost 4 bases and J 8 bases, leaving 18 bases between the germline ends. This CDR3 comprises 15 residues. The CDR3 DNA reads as TGTGCCAGCAGCCCACTCGGGCCGGACAATGATGAGCAGTTCTTC. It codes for CASSPLGPDNDEQFF.

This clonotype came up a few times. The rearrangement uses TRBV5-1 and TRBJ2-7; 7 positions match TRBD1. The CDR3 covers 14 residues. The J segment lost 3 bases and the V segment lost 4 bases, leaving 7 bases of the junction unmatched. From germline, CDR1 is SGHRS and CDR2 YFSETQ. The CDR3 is CASSLRQGFYEQYF. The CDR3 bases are TGCGCCAGCAGCCTCCGACAGGGTTTCTACGAGCAGTACTTC. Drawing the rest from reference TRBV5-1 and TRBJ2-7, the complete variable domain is KAGVTQTPRYLIKTRGQQVTLSCSPISGHRSVSWYQQTPGQGLQFLFEYFSETQRNKGNFPGRFSGRQFSNSRSEMNVSTLELGDSALYLCASSLRQGFYEQYFGPGTRLTVT.

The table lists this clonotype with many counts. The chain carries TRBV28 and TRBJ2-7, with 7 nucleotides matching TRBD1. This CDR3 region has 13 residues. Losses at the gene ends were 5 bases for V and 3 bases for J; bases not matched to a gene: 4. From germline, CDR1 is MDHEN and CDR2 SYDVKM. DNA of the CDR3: TGTGCCAGCAGTAATAGGGGGCTCTACGAGCAGTACTTC. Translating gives CASSNRGLYEQYF.